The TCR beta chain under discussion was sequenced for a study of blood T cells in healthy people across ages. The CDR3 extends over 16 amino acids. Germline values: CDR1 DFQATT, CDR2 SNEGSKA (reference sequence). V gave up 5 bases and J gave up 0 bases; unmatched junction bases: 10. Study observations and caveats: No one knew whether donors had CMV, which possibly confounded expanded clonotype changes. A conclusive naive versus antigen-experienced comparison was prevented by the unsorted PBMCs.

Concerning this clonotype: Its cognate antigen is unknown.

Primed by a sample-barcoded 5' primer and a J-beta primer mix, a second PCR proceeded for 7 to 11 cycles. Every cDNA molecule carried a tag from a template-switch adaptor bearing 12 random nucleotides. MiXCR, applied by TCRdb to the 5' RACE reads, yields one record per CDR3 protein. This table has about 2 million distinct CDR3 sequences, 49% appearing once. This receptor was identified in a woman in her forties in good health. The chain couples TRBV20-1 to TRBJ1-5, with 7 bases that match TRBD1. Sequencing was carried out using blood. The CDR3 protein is CSAARQGQYSNQPQHF. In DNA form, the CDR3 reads TGCAGTGCTGCCCGACAGGGCCAGTATAGCAATCAGCCCCAGCATTTT.